The 6 T cell receptor beta chains presented below share a single source sample, sequenced in a study of blood T cell repertoires in COVID-19. TCRdb keeps only in-frame clones here, not all; method: immunoSEQ multiplex PCR. The sample carries 290,000 or so clones, around 84% recorded once. The sequenced sample was PBMCs or T cells enriched from blood (not recorded which). These receptors were obtained from a man aged 35 to 55 who had been exposed to COVID-19.

V gene TRBV6-5 combines with J gene TRBJ1-2; weak D call: TRBD1 (5 bases). Germline V CDR1 and CDR2: MNHEY, SVGAGI. V lost 8 bases to trimming and J lost 3 bases, with 16 bases between them. The CDR3 is 14 residues long. CDR3 DNA: TGTGCCAGCGGGGACTTAGACCGATACTATGGCTACACCTTC. This translates into CASGDLDRYYGYTF.

The sample holds a few counts of this clone. The V gene is TRBV6-5, the J gene TRBJ1-3; D is ambiguous. V dropped 7 bases and J dropped 0 bases, with 10 bases sitting between them. The length of the CDR3 is 14 residues. From germline, CDR1 is MNHEY and CDR2 SVGAGI. The CDR3 nucleotides are TGTGCCAGCAAATTCGGACTCTCTGGAAACACCATATATTTT. Translated: CASKFGLSGNTIYF.

The chain employs TRBV7-2 and TRBJ2-3, with D possibly TRBD2 on 5 matching bases. CDR3 length: 16 amino acids. V dropped 8 bases and J dropped 0 bases, with 18 bases sitting between them. Germline CDR1 is SGHTA and CDR2 is FQGNSA. CDR3 sequence reads: CASPRLGSPSTDTQYF. CDR3 in DNA: TGTGCCAGCCCCCGCCTAGGGAGTCCTAGCACAGATACGCAGTATTTT.

The chain recombines TRBV2 with TRBJ2-3, with a possible D match to TRBD2 (5 bases). From germline, CDR1 is SNHLY and CDR2 FYNNEI. This CDR3 spans 14 amino acids. Trimming removed 6 bases from V and 2 bases from J, with 12 bases in between. CDR3 loop: CASREATNTDTQYF. CDR3 bases: TGTGCCAGCAGGGAGGCAACCAACACAGATACGCAGTATTTT.

This clone was seen just once. The rearrangement links TRBV9 to TRBJ1-6; 10 nucleotides line up with TRBD1. Germline-derived CDR1 and CDR2 are SGDLS and YYNGEE. The V and J ends lost 3 bases and 9 bases, in that order; junction bases with no gene match: 9. The CDR3 contains 16 residues. The CDR3 nucleotides read TGTGCCAGCAGCGCCCAACAGGGGACAGGGGTTTCACCCCTCCACTTT. Translated, it gives CASSAQQGTGVSPLHF.

The chain links TRBV19 to TRBJ1-1, with TRBD1 matching over 7 bases. Trimming took 8 bases from V and 6 from J; bases not matched to a gene: 0. This CDR3 region has 10 residues. Germline V gives CDR1 LNHDA, CDR2 SQIVND (reference sequence). The CDR3 loop reads CASGTAEAFF. As DNA, the CDR3 is TGTGCCAGTGGGACAGCTGAAGCTTTCTTT.